Below, 6 T cell receptor beta chains from the same sample are listed, as sequenced in a study of control samples from healthy donors and cancer patients. Repertoires were generated with immunoSEQ multiplex PCR, while TCRdb's copy carries only in-frame clones and drops some. This table has about 65,000 clones, around nine tenths appearing once. Sequenced sample: PBMCs. These receptors all come from a woman aged 45 to 65 with colorectal cancer.

This chain uses TRBV7-9 with TRBJ2-7; TRBD2 aligns across 15 bases. CDR3 length equals 19 residues. Germline lookup yields CDR1 SEHNR and CDR2 FQNEAQ (reference sequence). Trimming at V came to 5 bases and at J to 3 bases, leaving 14 bases not matched to a gene. The CDR3 nucleotides are TGTGCCAGCAGCAGAAGCCCGGGGACTAGCGGGGGGAATATCTACGAGCAGTACTTC. As protein: CASSRSPGTSGGNIYEQYF.

This clone is a singleton in its sample. The chain joins TRBV7-3 to TRBJ2-3; D possibly uses TRBD1 or TRBD2 (5 bases each). Germline lookup yields CDR1 SGHTA and CDR2 FQGTGA. V lost 5 bases and J 8 bases, leaving 17 bases between the germline ends. The CDR3 runs to 14 residues. The DNA of the CDR3 is TGTGCCAGCAGCCCGGGGACCCCGAGGGGTACGCAGTATTTT. As protein: CASSPGTPRGTQYF.

The sample holds a few counts of this clone. The rearrangement links TRBV27 to TRBJ1-6; weak D call: TRBD1 (5 bases). The germline V gene encodes CDR1 MNHEY and CDR2 SMNVEV (reference sequence). CDR3 length: 14 amino acids. V lost 3 bases and J lost 6, with 9 bases in between. The CDR3: CASSFRGGNSPLHF. The DNA for the CDR3 is TGTGCCAGCAGTTTTCGGGGGGGTAATTCACCCCTCCACTTT.

In DNA form, the CDR3 reads TGTGCCAGCAGCGTAGAGGGACAGGCAATTTATGGCTACACCTTC. This encodes CASSVEGQAIYGYTF. V and J are TRBV9 and TRBJ1-2; 8 positions agree with TRBD1. The J segment lost 5 bases and the V segment lost 0 bases, leaving 6 bases of the junction unmatched. The CDR3 is made up of 15 amino acids. Per the germline V gene, CDR1 is SGDLS and CDR2 is YYNGEE.

V is TRBV18 and J is TRBJ2-3; TRBD2 matches at 12 bases. The CDR3 consists of 17 residues. Trimming cost V 8 bases and J 0 bases; bases outside gene matches: 9. Germline assignment: CDR1 KGHSH and CDR2 LQKENI. CDR3 coding DNA: TGTGCCAGCATTAAGACTAGCGGGGGTACCAGCACAGATACGCAGTATTTT. It specifies CASIKTSGGTSTDTQYF.

The sample holds one count of this clone. For the CDR3, the DNA is TGTGCCAGTAGTATCACCGGGCCCCAGTACGGGGACACTGAAGCTTTCTTT. Amino acids: CASSITGPQYGDTEAFF. The chain has TRBV19 and TRBJ1-1; D remains unclear. Germline CDR1 is LNHDA and CDR2 is SQIVND (reference sequence). The CDR3 extends over 17 amino acids. V gave up 3 bases and J gave up 3 bases, with 20 bases separating them.